One sample yielded the 22 T cell receptor beta chains listed below, sequenced in a study of blood T cell repertoires in COVID-19. Data came from immunoSEQ multiplex PCR; TCRdb stores just in-frame clones and leaves some out. The table lists roughly 240,000 clones, around 88% of them singletons. The sample taken for sequencing was PBMCs or T cells enriched from blood (not recorded which). The source is a woman between 50 and 59 years old who had recovered from COVID-19.

The J gene is TRBJ2-5, the V gene TRBV5-1, with TRBD1 identical over 7 bases. The CDR3 is 14 residues long. With V trimmed by 4 bases and J by 2 bases, 5 bases remained unmatched. In germline, CDR1 is SGHRS, CDR2 YFSETQ. The CDR3 sequence: CASSPGTAQETQYF. The CDR3, as DNA: TGCGCCAGCAGCCCAGGGACAGCTCAAGAGACCCAGTACTTC.

This clone showed up just once. The rearrangement links TRBV7-3 to TRBJ1-6; TRBD1 is a possible D gene (6 bases). V was trimmed by 5 bases and J by 7 bases, leaving 12 bases between them. The CDR3 sequence is 14 residues long. CDR1 and CDR2 from the germline V gene are SGHTA and FQGTGA. The CDR3 nucleotides read TGTGCCAGCAGCGCCACAGGGTTGAATTCACCCCTCCACTTT. It codes for CASSATGLNSPLHF.

This rearrangement joins TRBV7-2 to TRBJ1-5; TRBD1 might be the D (6 bases). V shed 5 bases and J shed 4 bases, with 12 bases lying between them. Germline loops: CDR1 SGHTA, CDR2 FQGNSA. The CDR3 runs 14 residues. The CDR3 DNA reads as TGTGCCAGCAGCCCAACCCAGGGGAATCAGCCCCAGCATTTT. It specifies CASSPTQGNQPQHF.

This sequence joins TRBV7-2 and TRBJ2-7, with 16 bases fitting TRBD2. The CDR3 length is 17 residues. V lost 4 bases to trimming and J lost 5 bases; unmatched junction nucleotides: 8. The V gene's germline CDR1 is SGHTA and CDR2 FQGNSA. The CDR3 nucleotides are TGTGCCAGCAGCTCCCCTTTGGGACTAGCGGGAGGGAACGAGCAGTACTTC. It translates to CASSSPLGLAGGNEQYF.

This rearrangement joins TRBV27 to TRBJ1-6, with 7 positions matching TRBD1. Germline V gene sequence: CDR1 MNHEY, CDR2 SMNVEV (reference sequence). Trimming removed 7 bases from V and 5 bases from J; junction bases left unmatched: 8. This CDR3 is built from 15 residues. The DNA for the CDR3 is TGTGCCAGCACCATCTCAGGGGGGAATAATTCACCCCTCCACTTT. It codes for CASTISGGNNSPLHF.

This chain connects TRBV6-2 or TRBV6-3 to TRBJ1-2, with 8 nucleotides matching TRBD1. CDR3 size: 20 residues. V trimming: 2 bases; J trimming: 2 bases; junction bases outside the gene matches: 19. Per the germline V gene, CDR1 is MNHEY and CDR2 is SVGEGT. CDR3 loop: CASSYRTRTGTGTKNYGYTF. In DNA form, the CDR3 reads TGTGCCAGCAGTTACCGGACTCGCACCGGGACAGGAACGAAGAACTATGGCTACACCTTC.

The V gene is TRBV18, the J gene TRBJ2-7, with D tentatively TRBD2 (6 bases). V lost 3 bases to trimming and J lost 1 base, with 16 bases between them. The CDR3 length is 16 residues. Germline V gene sequence: CDR1 KGHSH, CDR2 LQKENI. The CDR3 reads CASSPLARGTSYEQYF. CDR3 coding DNA: TGTGCCAGCTCACCGCTAGCCCGGGGGACTTCCTACGAGCAGTACTTC.

The J gene is TRBJ1-4, the V gene TRBV7-8; D ambiguous. Per the germline V gene, CDR1 is SGHVS and CDR2 is FQNEAQ. V was cut by 5 bases and J by 5 bases, with 15 bases left in between. The CDR3 extends over 15 amino acids. This CDR3 reads CASSPRGGLNEKLFF. DNA for the CDR3: TGTGCCAGCAGCCCCCGCGGAGGGTTAAATGAAAAACTGTTTTTT.

V gene TRBV7-3 combines with J gene TRBJ1-2, with D possibly being TRBD1 (5 bases). V was pared by 5 bases and J by 4 bases, with 20 bases between. This CDR3 is built from 16 residues. From germline, CDR1 is SGHTA and CDR2 FQGTGA. The CDR3 protein is CASSPRPGGRIYGYTF. The CDR3 DNA sequence: TGTGCCAGCAGCCCCAGGCCGGGGGGTCGGATCTATGGCTACACCTTC.

The chain has TRBV19 and TRBJ2-7; TRBD1 might be the D (6 bases). CDR3 length: 14 residues. Germline CDR1 and CDR2: LNHDA and SQIVND (reference sequence). V shed 4 bases and J shed 2 bases, with 12 bases lying between them. The CDR3 sequence is CASSRQDIPYEQYF. The CDR3 nucleotides read TGTGCCAGTAGTAGACAGGACATCCCCTACGAGCAGTACTTC.

The genes are TRBV29-1 and TRBJ1-1; D possibly corresponds to TRBD1 (6 bases). The CDR3 has 14 residues. Trimming cost V 1 base and J 5 bases, with 14 bases left between them. In germline, CDR1 is SQVTM, CDR2 ANQGSEA. DNA for the CDR3: TGCAGCGTTGAAGTGCTGGGGGCGAGAACTGAAGCTTTCTTT. This translates into CSVEVLGARTEAFF.

The CDR3 protein is CASSLMFSEGYGYTF. The CDR3 DNA reads as TGTGCCAGCAGCTTAATGTTCAGCGAGGGCTATGGCTACACCTTC. The chain joins TRBV13 to TRBJ1-2; D remains unclear. Germline V CDR1 and CDR2: PRHDT, FYEKMQ (reference sequence). The CDR3 extends over 15 amino acids. Trimming took off 2 bases at V and 4 bases at J, with 14 bases between the two ends.

The chain joins TRBV19 to TRBJ2-7; 13 nucleotides match TRBD2. Germline CDR1 LNHDA, CDR2 SQIVND (reference sequence). The CDR3 has 15 residues. The J segment lost 7 bases and the V segment lost 5 bases, leaving 8 bases of the junction unmatched. This CDR3 is CASSPPGTSGAEQYF. DNA of the CDR3: TGTGCCAGTAGTCCCCCCGGGACTAGCGGGGCGGAGCAGTACTTC.

The V call is TRBV19, the J call TRBJ1-1; tentative D call: TRBD1 (6 bases). The ends were cut back, 6 bases at V and 3 bases at J, with 14 bases in the middle. Germline CDR1 reads LNHDA; CDR2 reads SQIVND (reference sequence). CDR3 length: 14 amino acids. The CDR3 reads CASSIRGRDTEAFF. The CDR3 nucleotides are TGTGCCAGTAGCATCAGGGGACGGGACACTGAAGCTTTCTTT.

The J gene is TRBJ2-7, the V gene TRBV11-2, with D possibly TRBD1 on 6 matching bases. V was clipped by 1 base and J by 2 bases, with 9 bases between them. The CDR3 runs to 14 residues. Looked up from germline, CDR1 is SGHAT and CDR2 is FQNNGV. The CDR3 here is CASSLVGTTYEQYF. The DNA for the CDR3 is TGTGCCAGCAGCTTAGTCGGGACAACCTACGAGCAGTACTTC.

V gene TRBV6-6 combines with J gene TRBJ2-7; weak D call: TRBD2 (6 bases). The germline V gene has CDR1 MNHNY and CDR2 SVGAGI (reference sequence). This CDR3 is built from 14 residues. V was cut by 7 bases and J by 6 bases, with 19 bases left in between. CDR3 amino acids: CASNWDSRGIEQYF. DNA for the CDR3: TGTGCCAGCAACTGGGACTCCCGGGGCATCGAGCAGTACTTC.

This chain joins TRBV19 and TRBJ1-2, with TRBD1 matching over 7 bases. Germline V CDR1 and CDR2: LNHDA, SQIVND (reference sequence). The V segment lost 10 bases and the J segment 4 bases; nucleotides outside the gene matches: 12. CDR3 length: 14 amino acids. The CDR3 region is CAIKGGDFGYGYTF. The CDR3 DNA reads TGTGCCATCAAAGGGGGCGACTTCGGCTATGGCTACACCTTC.

The DNA for the CDR3 is TGTGCCAGCAGCTGGACTAGCGGGAGTGCTGGGGCCAACGTCCTGACTTTC. Protein: CASSWTSGSAGANVLTF. J is TRBJ2-6 and V is TRBV5-8; 13 positions agree with TRBD2. The germline V gene encodes CDR1 SGHTS and CDR2 YDEGEE. This CDR3 spans 17 amino acids. V dropped 3 bases and J dropped 2; count of bases not matched to a gene: 2.

The gene calls are TRBV6-2 or TRBV6-3 and TRBJ1-2; no clear D gene. V gave up 4 bases and J gave up 1 base, with 13 bases separating them. This CDR3 spans 15 amino acids. The germline gives CDR1 MNHEY, CDR2 SVGEGT. CDR3 loop: CASSFFQVVNYGYTF. The CDR3, as DNA: TGTGCCAGCAGTTTCTTCCAGGTTGTTAACTATGGCTACACCTTC.

The rearrangement uses TRBV6-6 and TRBJ1-4; possible D gene TRBD1, 6 bases. The germline V gene has CDR1 MNHNY and CDR2 SVGAGI (reference sequence). V shed 1 base and J shed 7 bases, with 10 bases lying between them. The CDR3 covers 14 residues. The CDR3 region has the DNA TGTGCCAGCAGTTACTTCCTACAGGGTGAAAAACTGTTTTTT. It codes for CASSYFLQGEKLFF.

V and J are TRBV18 and TRBJ2-7, with D possibly being TRBD2 (6 bases). With 4 bases removed from V and 0 bases from J, the gap between germline ends came to 16 bases. Germline CDR1 is KGHSH and CDR2 is LQKENI. The CDR3 has 16 residues. CDR3 protein: CASSLVPGESSYEQYF. CDR3 in DNA: TGTGCCAGCTCACTGGTTCCGGGGGAAAGCTCCTACGAGCAGTACTTC.

This clone was seen a single time. The rearrangement joins TRBV4-2 to TRBJ2-7, with D possibly TRBD2 on 5 matching bases. Germline CDR1 reads LGHNA; CDR2 reads YNFKEQ. Between the trimmed V and J ends, which lost 4 bases and 2 bases, there was a span of 15 bases. The CDR3 is 15 amino acids. This CDR3 is CASSPGVALTYEQYF. The CDR3 DNA reads TGTGCCAGCAGCCCCGGAGTAGCGCTTACCTACGAGCAGTACTTC.